This T cell receptor (beta chain) was retrieved from a study of identical twins. Overall study results and limits: For out-of-frame alpha sequences shared by twins, low generation probability was in excess. Out-of-frame sharing of TCR alpha in monozygotic twins was underestimated by models. The more abundant beta clonotypes in cord blood had fewer insertions, and memory repertoires did not show this.

In this sample, this clonotype turned up many times. Its antigen remains unknown. One end of the junction fails to match germline, which may point to a read error. The CDR3 consists of 15 residues. Germline assignment: CDR1 MNHEY and CDR2 SVGEGT. TCRdb processed the 5' RACE reads anew with MiXCR; each CDR3 protein has one entry. The repertoire includes some 630,000 distinct CDR3 sequences, 7.1% of them detected once, and roughly 1.6% sits in the top ten. These data are also associated with another study on yellow fever vaccine responses in identical twins.

The source material was PBMCs. This clonotype was sampled from a woman under 30 in good health. The chain recombines TRBV6-2 or TRBV6-3 with TRBJ2-2, with TRBD2 matching 12 bases. The DNA of the CDR3 is TGTGCCAGCAGAACGACTAGCGGGAGAACCGGGGAGCTGTTCTTT. It codes for CASRTTSGRTGELFF.